This T cell receptor beta chain was found in a study of blood T cell repertoires in COVID-19. Germline V gene lookup returns CDR1 SNHLY and CDR2 FYNNEI. V was clipped by 3 bases and J by 0 bases, with 6 bases between them. The CDR3 loop spans 14 amino acids. The protocol was immunoSEQ multiplex PCR, while the TCRdb copy is restricted to in-frame clones and leaves out a portion. The repertoire holds approximately 90,000 clones, 70% to 90% seen once, with under 0.6% in the top ten. This chain connects TRBV2 to TRBJ1-5; no firm D call. Material for sequencing was peripheral blood. The receptor was derived from a man in his sixties with acute or convalescent COVID-19. In DNA form, the CDR3 reads TGTGCCAGCAGTGATCAGTATAGCAATCAGCCCCAGCATTTT. It codes for CASSDQYSNQPQHF.